This T cell receptor beta chain was sequenced during a study of Ad26.COV2.S vaccination and SARS-CoV-2 variants. Study background: As a participant in COV1001, the donor was in the Ad26.COV2.S trial arm. Ad26.COV2.S, an intramuscular injection, was given once or twice 56 days apart. Study observations and caveats: Analytic work on TCR breadth and depth might have understated the full extent of total T cell responses.

Treatment noted: some 20 received Ad26.COV2.S at low or high dose, single or two shots; a few received placebo; per-sample allocation not given. The samples date from day 63 after the first vaccine or placebo injection. Vaccine was an Ad26 vector expressing Wuhan-strain SARS-CoV-2 spike. Note on this clone: Its antigen is unknown.

The table came from immunoSEQ multiplex PCR; TCRdb's copy has only in-frame clones and leaves some out. Seen here are 400,000 or so clones, approximately 91% observed once, and the top ten hold around 3.4%. The sequencing here drew on peripheral blood, taken in a trial of Ad26.COV2.S vaccine versus placebo. The sequence came from a person between 18 and 60 years old who received the Ad26.COV2.S COVID-19 vaccine or a placebo.

The DNA for the CDR3 is TGTGCCACCAGCAGAGAAGACGGCGGGGAGACCCAGTACTTC. It encodes CATSREDGGETQYF. The chain carries TRBV15 and TRBJ2-5; a possible D gene is TRBD2 (5 bases). The CDR3 totals 14 residues. CDR1 LNHNV and CDR2 YYDKDF come from the germline V gene (reference sequence). Trimming took 0 bases from V and 5 from J, leaving 10 bases between them.